The sequence of this T cell receptor (beta chain) was determined in a study of OX40 agonist ivuxolimab in advanced cancers. This CDR3 comprises 15 residues. The V gene lost 0 bases and the J gene lost 5 bases, with 13 bases spanning the gap. Germline CDR1 reads SQVTM; CDR2 reads ANQGSEA. The method was immunoSEQ multiplex PCR; TCRdb's version includes in-frame clones alone and lacks a portion of them. Of 60,000 to 70,000 clones listed, about 88% are singletons. This TCR was recovered from an adult with an advanced solid tumor such as melanoma, head and neck, liver or kidney cancer. The sample here was CD4+ or CD8+ T cells sorted from blood, taken in a trial of the OX40 agonist ivuxolimab. The gene calls are TRBV29-1 and TRBJ2-2; D possibly uses TRBD1 or TRBD2 (6 bases each). The CDR3 is CSVEDSGGPTGELFF. The CDR3 DNA reads TGCAGCGTTGAAGATTCTGGGGGGCCTACCGGGGAGCTGTTTTTT.